This paragraph covers one T cell receptor (beta chain) sequence. Its antigen is not known. These data belong to a study of cytomegalovirus exposure and HLA in healthy donors. Study-wide points: As immune exposure information, only CMV serostatus was available.

Germline V gene sequence: CDR1 MNHNY, CDR2 SVGAGI (reference sequence). V lost 6 bases to trimming and J lost 0 bases, with 8 bases between them. This CDR3 spans 13 amino acids. Primers for the PCR totalled 60 Vbeta and 13 Jbeta. Per the original methods: Counted up in a later analysis, unique TCR beta chains came to 65 million to 80 million, with around 12 million shared. The method was immunoSEQ multiplex PCR; TCRdb's version includes in-frame clones alone and lacks a portion of them. Clone size and V and J calls were adopted from that table, with D and trimming inferred from the DNA. The table includes over 200,000 clones, 70% to 85% detected once. Healthy bone marrow donors made up the donor group.

The sequencing input was PBMCs. The chain couples TRBV6-6 to TRBJ1-1; D remains ambiguous. The sequence was collected from a woman aged 40 to 50 in good health and CMV-seronegative. This CDR3 is CASSRGMNTEAFF. DNA of the CDR3: TGTGCCAGCAGCAGAGGAATGAACACTGAAGCTTTCTTT.